The TCR beta chain under discussion was sequenced for a study of blood T cell repertoires in COVID-19. This clone is a singleton in its sample. Sequencing used immunoSEQ multiplex PCR; TCRdb keeps in-frame clones, though not all of them. The sample lists tens of thousands of clones, about nine tenths seen once, with 2.5% to 3% in the top ten. This CDR3 has 12 amino acids. The germline gives CDR1 MDHEN, CDR2 SYDVKM. V lost 1 base to trimming and J lost 7 bases, with 5 bases between them. The material sequenced was peripheral blood. The rearrangement uses TRBV28 and TRBJ1-5; D is undetermined. The sequence was collected from an elderly woman with COVID-19, enrolled during active disease. The CDR3, as DNA: TGTGCCAGCAGTTTATTGGGCCAGCCCCAGCATTTT. Amino acid sequence: CASSLLGQPQHF.